This T cell receptor beta chain originates from a study of type 1 and type 2 diabetes patients (dated by TCRdb to the mid-2010s). With respect to the entire study: The cohort comprised fewer than 10 type 1 diabetes patients, a few type 2 diabetes patients and six or seven nondiabetic controls recruited in China. Throughout the study, CD4 or CD8 MicroBeads on MACS columns were used to positively select CD4+ and CD8+ T cells from PBMCs. The whole study generated around 20,000,000 paired-end reads. The study used high-throughput sequencing to profile TCRbeta repertoires and compare individuals with type 1 diabetes, type 2 diabetes and no diabetes. For the type 1 diabetes patients, the type 2 diabetes patients acted as a disease comparison group. Comparing approximately 19-cycle and roughly 25-cycle amplification showed similar V gene usage, suggesting similar primer efficiencies and random PCR bias. Paired-end sequencing of TCRbeta libraries was performed on Illumina HiSeq 2000 or MiSeq instruments.

About this clonotype itself: Which antigen it targets is not known. There are no base qualities to consult, and no much larger clone falls within one base.

Overall study outcomes, separate from this receptor: Because only a limited number of T2D and control samples were sequenced, some T1D-only HECs might also appear in more T2D or control samples. Highly correlated V and J gene usage patterns were observed for type 2 diabetes and control samples, with an average of around 0.97 between samples. In both CD4+ and CD8+ T cells, type 2 diabetes repertoires were highly diverse and significantly more diverse than type 1 diabetes repertoires. The study groups were not matched for age and gender, which could possibly have biased interpretation. Only a few highly-expanded CD4+ clones (median one) were found in type 2 diabetes patients, and these clones made up a median approximately 4% of reads.

The instrument was an Illumina MiSeq. Genomic DNA from sorted T cell subsets was used as template for TCRbeta CDR3 amplification. Multiplex PCR with 30 forward and 13 reverse primers amplified the TCRbeta CDR3 region. AMPure XP beads were used to purify the PCR products, after which a second approximately 26-cycle PCR added indices and adaptors. Before sequencing, the libraries were purified from gel with the QIAquick Gel Extraction Kit. The source study handled its data this way. Paired-end reads were merged using FLASH and were aligned with IgBLAST to IMGT V, D and J germline references. Reads with below 70% alignment identity to germline references were discarded, leaving some 10 million reads study-wide. Following IMGT definitions, CDR3 boundaries, reading frame and productivity were assigned. Clones at or above 1% of reads were defined as highly-expanded clones, and diversity was measured by normalized Shannon entropy. Group differences in Shannon entropy were tested with unpaired two-tailed t-tests. TCRdb reran the public reads through fastp at Q25 and MiXCR, keeping productive beta chains. Rows with a matching CDR3 protein are joined into one entry that keeps the most common DNA and genes. The V and J calls were determined by TCRdb, not by the authors. This sample holds approximately 260,000 distinct CDR3 sequences; roughly 48% were observed only once. The ten largest clones capture approximately 13% of the sample.

Every diabetic patient fulfilled standard classification criteria for type 1 or type 2 diabetes, and glucose and C-peptide were measured using WHO-recommended methods. Donors with other autoimmune diseases or infections within the previous four weeks were excluded. Approximately 10 milliliters of peripheral blood were collected from each participant. LymphoPrep density separation was used to isolate PBMCs. What was sequenced was peripheral blood mononuclear cells (PBMCs). The clonotype originates from a man aged 18 to 29 with type 2 diabetes.

This receptor carries the CDR3 CASMWREKLFF. The DNA reads as follows: TGTGCCAGCATGTGGCGGGAAAAACTGTTTTTT. The rearrangement joined TRBV28 to TRBJ1-4; no D segment can be confidently identified. As encoded in the germline V gene, CDR1 is MDHEN while CDR2 is SYDVKM. The CDR3 runs 11 amino acids, cysteine and phenylalanine included. Only the CDR3 portion is preserved as DNA: 33 bases, with reading frame beginning at the first base. V is pared back by 7 bases and J by 8 bases, with 8 bases lying between the germline termini.